The clone carrying this TCR beta chain was counted many times. Compared with germline, one end of the junction differs, possibly owing to a read error. The data were obtained in a study of HIV-infected children after antiretroviral therapy interruption. The CDR3 is 13 amino acids. Germline CDR1 and CDR2: LNHDA and SQIVND (reference sequence). Unique molecular identifiers were included in an RNA-based 3' RACE TCR library. From the 3' RACE reads, TCRdb called clonotypes with MiXCR, one entry per CDR3 protein. Of over 35,000 distinct CDR3 sequences listed, about 7% are singletons. Documented treatment: PENTA 11 planned treatment interruption arm or continuous ART arm.

This TCR came from a pool of human donors with HIV. Sequenced material: CD45RA+ CD4+ T cells from PBMCs, pooled from several time points, taken from a donor given antiretroviral therapy, either interrupted or continuous. Subset in this sample: naive CD4+ CD45RA+ CD45RO- T cells. V gene TRBV19 combines with J gene TRBJ2-1; possible D gene TRBD1, 6 bases. Here the CDR3 reads CASSIGQWAEQFF. The CDR3 region has the DNA TGTGCCAGCAGTATAGGACAGTGGGCTGAGCAGTTCTTC. Based on the CDR3 plus reference TRBV19 and TRBJ2-1, the full variable domain is DGGITQSPKYLFRKEGQNVTLSCEQNLNHDAMYWYRQDPGQGLRLIYYSQIVNDFQKGDIAEGYSVSREKKESFPLTVTSAQKNPTAFYLCASSIGQWAEQFFGPGTRLTVL.